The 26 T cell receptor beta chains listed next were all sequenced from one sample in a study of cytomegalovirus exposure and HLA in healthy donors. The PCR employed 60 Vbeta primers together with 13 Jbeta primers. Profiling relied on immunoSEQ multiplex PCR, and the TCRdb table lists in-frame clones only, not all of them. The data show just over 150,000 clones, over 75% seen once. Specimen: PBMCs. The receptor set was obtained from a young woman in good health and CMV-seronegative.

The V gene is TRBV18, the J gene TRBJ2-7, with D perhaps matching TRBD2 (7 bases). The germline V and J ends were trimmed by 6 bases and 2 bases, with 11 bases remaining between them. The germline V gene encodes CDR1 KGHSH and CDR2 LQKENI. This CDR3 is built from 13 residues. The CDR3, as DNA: TGTGCCAGCTCCGCGGGGGCTACCTACGAGCAGTACTTC. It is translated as CASSAGATYEQYF.

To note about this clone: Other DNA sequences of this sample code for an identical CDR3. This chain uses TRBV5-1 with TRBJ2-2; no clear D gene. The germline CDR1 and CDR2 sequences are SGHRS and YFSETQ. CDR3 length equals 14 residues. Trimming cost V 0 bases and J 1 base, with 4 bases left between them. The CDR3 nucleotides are TGCGCCAGCAGCTTGGCCCTGAACACCGGGGAGCTGTTTTTT. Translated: CASSLALNTGELFF.

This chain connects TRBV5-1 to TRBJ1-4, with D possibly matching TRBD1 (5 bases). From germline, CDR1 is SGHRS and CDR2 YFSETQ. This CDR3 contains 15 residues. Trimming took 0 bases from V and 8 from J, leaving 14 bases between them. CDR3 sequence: CASSLAGGKEEKLFF. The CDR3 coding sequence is TGCGCCAGCAGCTTGGCGGGGGGGAAGGAGGAAAAACTGTTTTTT.

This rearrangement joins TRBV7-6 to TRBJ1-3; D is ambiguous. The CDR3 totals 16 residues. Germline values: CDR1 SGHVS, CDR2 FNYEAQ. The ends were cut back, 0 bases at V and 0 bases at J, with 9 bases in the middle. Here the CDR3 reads CASSLAPGYSGNTIYF. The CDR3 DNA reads TGTGCCAGCAGCTTAGCGCCAGGCTACTCTGGAAACACCATATATTTT. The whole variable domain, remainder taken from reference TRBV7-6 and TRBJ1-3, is GAGVSQSPRYKVTKRGQDVALRCDPISGHVSLYWYRQALGQGPEFLTYFNYEAQQDKSGLPNDRFSAERPEGSISTLTIQRTEQRDSAMYRCASSLAPGYSGNTIYFGEGSWLTVV.

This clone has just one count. CDR3 coding DNA: TGTGCCAGCTCACCCGACAGGGGGCCAGACTCCTACGAGCAGTACTTC. Translation: CASSPDRGPDSYEQYF. The chain uses TRBV18 and TRBJ2-7, with 10 bases lining up with TRBD1. The trim removed 3 bases at V and 0 bases at J, leaving 5 bases unmatched. CDR1 is KGHSH and CDR2 is LQKENI in the germline V gene. The CDR3 sequence is 16 residues long.

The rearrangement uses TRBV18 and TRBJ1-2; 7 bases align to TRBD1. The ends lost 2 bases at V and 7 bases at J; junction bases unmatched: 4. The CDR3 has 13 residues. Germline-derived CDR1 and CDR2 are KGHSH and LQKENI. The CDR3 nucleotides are TGTGCCAGCTCACCAACGAGGGGGCTTGGCTACACCTTC. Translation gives CASSPTRGLGYTF.

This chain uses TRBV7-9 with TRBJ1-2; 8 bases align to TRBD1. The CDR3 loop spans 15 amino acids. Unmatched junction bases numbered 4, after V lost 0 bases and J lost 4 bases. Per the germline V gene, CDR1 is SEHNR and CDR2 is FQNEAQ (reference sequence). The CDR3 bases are TGTGCCAGCAGCTTAGCCGGACAGGGCGTCTATGGCTACACCTTC. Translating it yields CASSLAGQGVYGYTF. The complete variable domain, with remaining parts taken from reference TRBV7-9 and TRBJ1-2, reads DTGVSQNPRHKITKRGQNVTFRCDPISEHNRLYWYRQTLGQGPEFLTYFQNEAQLEKSRLLSDRFSAERPKGSFSTLEIQRTEQGDSAMYLCASSLAGQGVYGYTFGSGTRLTVV.

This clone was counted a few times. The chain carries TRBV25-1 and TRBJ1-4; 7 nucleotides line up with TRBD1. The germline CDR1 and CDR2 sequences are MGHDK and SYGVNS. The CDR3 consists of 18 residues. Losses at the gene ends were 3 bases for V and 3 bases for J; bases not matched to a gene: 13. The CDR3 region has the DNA TGTGCCAGCAGTGACGTGGACGGGACAGCTATACCTAATGAAAAACTGTTTTTT. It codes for CASSDVDGTAIPNEKLFF. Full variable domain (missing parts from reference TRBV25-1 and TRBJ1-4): EADIYQTPRYLVIGTGKKITLECSQTMGHDKMYWYQQDPGMELHLIHYSYGVNSTEKGDLSSESTVSRIRTEHFPLTLESARPSHTSQYLCASSDVDGTAIPNEKLFFGSGTQLSVL.

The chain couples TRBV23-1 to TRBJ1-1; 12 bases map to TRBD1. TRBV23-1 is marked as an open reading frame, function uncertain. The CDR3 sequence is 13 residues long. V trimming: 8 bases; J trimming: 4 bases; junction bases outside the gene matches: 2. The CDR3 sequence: CASGTGGCTEAFF. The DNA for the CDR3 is TGCGCCAGCGGGACAGGGGGCTGCACTGAAGCTTTCTTT.

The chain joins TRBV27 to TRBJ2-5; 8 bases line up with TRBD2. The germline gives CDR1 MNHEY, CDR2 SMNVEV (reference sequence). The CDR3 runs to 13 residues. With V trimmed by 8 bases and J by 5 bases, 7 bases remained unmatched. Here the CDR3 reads CASGFRLAETQYF. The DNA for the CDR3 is TGTGCCAGCGGATTCAGACTAGCGGAGACCCAGTACTTC.

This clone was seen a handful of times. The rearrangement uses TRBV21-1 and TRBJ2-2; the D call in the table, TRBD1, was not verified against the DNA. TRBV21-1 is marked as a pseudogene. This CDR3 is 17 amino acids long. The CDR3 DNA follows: TGTGCCAGCAGCACTTTCAAGAGGGCTCAGGGGACCGGGGAGCTGTTTTTT. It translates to CASSTFKRAQGTGELFF.

CDR3 residues: CASSLGGLAGSYEQYF. The CDR3 region has the DNA TGTGCCAGCAGCCTAGGGGGACTAGCGGGCTCCTACGAGCAGTACTTC. This rearrangement joins TRBV5-4 to TRBJ2-7, with 12 bases matching TRBD2. V was pared by 4 bases and J by 0 bases, with 5 bases of the junction left unmatched. The germline CDR1 and CDR2 sequences are SGHNT and YYREEE (reference sequence). This CDR3 region has 16 residues.

CDR3 DNA: TGTGCCAGCAGCTTAGGAACAGGGAAGAACACTGAAGCTTTCTTT. Translation: CASSLGTGKNTEAFF. The rearrangement links TRBV11-2 to TRBJ1-1; a possible D gene is TRBD1 (6 bases). Trimming shortened V by 1 base and J by 1 base, and 10 bases separated the two germline ends. This CDR3 comprises 15 residues. Looked up from germline, CDR1 is SGHAT and CDR2 is FQNNGV.

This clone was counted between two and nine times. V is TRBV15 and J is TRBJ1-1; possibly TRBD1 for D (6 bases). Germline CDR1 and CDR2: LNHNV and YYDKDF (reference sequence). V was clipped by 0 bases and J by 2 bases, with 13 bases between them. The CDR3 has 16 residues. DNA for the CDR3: TGTGCCACCAGCAGAGATACGGGCAGGGGTAACACTGAAGCTTTCTTT. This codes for CATSRDTGRGNTEAFF. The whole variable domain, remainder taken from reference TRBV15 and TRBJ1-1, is DAMVIQNPRYQVTQFGKPVTLSCSQTLNHNVMYWYQQKSSQAPKLLFHYYDKDFNNEADTPDNFQSRRPNTSFCFLDIRSPGLGDTAMYLCATSRDTGRGNTEAFFGQGTRLTVV.

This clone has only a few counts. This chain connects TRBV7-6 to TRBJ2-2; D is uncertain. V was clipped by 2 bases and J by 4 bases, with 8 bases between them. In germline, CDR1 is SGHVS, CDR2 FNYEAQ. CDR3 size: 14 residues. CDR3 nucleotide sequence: TGTGCCAGCAGCTTATTCGACACCACCGGGGAGCTGTTTTTT. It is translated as CASSLFDTTGELFF.

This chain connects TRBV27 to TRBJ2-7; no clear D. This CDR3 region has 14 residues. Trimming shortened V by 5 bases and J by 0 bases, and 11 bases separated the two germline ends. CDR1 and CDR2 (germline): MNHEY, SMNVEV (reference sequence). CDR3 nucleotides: TGTGCCAGCAGTATGGTCTTCAGCTCCTACGAGCAGTACTTC. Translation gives CASSMVFSSYEQYF.

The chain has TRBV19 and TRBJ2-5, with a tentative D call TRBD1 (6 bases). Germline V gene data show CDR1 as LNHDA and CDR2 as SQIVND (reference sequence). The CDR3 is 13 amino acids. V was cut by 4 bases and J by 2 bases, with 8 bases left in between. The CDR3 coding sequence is TGTGCCAGTAGTAGGACAGCGCAAGAGACCCAGTACTTC. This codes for CASSRTAQETQYF.

The CDR3 loop reads CASSWAFSGNTIYF. DNA of the CDR3: TGTGCCAGCAGCTGGGCTTTCTCTGGAAACACCATATATTTT. The genes are TRBV7-9 and TRBJ1-3; unclear D gene. V was clipped by 4 bases and J by 0 bases, with 7 bases between them. CDR1 and CDR2 (germline): SEHNR, FQNEAQ (reference sequence). The CDR3 runs 14 residues.

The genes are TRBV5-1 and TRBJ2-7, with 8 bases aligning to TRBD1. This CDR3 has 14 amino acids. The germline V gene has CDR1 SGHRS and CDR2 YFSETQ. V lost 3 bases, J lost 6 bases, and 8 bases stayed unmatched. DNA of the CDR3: TGCGCCAGCAGCTGGCGGACAGGGTCGGGCGAGCAGTACTTC. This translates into CASSWRTGSGEQYF.

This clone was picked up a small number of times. The CDR3 nucleotides read TGTGCCAGCAGCTTAGGGGGACAGGAGATTAGCAATCAGCCCCAGCATTTT. Encoded protein: CASSLGGQEISNQPQHF. J is TRBJ1-5 and V is TRBV7-9; 8 nucleotides align to TRBD1. Looked up from germline, CDR1 is SEHNR and CDR2 is FQNEAQ (reference sequence). CDR3 size: 17 residues. V gave up 1 base and J gave up 0 bases; unmatched junction bases: 5.

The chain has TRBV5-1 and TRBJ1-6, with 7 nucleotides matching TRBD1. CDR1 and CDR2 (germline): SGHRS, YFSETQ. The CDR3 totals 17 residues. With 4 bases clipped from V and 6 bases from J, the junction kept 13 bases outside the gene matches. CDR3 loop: CASSIGQARWLNSPLHF. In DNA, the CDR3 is TGCGCCAGCAGCATCGGACAGGCTCGATGGCTTAATTCACCCCTCCACTTT. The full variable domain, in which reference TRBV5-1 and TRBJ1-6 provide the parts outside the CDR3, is KAGVTQTPRYLIKTRGQQVTLSCSPISGHRSVSWYQQTPGQGLQFLFEYFSETQRNKGNFPGRFSGRQFSNSRSEMNVSTLELGDSALYLCASSIGQARWLNSPLHFGNGTRLTVT.

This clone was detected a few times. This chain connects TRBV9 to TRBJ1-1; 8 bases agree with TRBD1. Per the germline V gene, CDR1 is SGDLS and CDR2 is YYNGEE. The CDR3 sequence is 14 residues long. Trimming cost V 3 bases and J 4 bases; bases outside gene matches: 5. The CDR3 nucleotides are TGTGCCAGCAGCGGCAGGGGGCCAGGCACTGAAGCTTTCTTT. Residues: CASSGRGPGTEAFF.

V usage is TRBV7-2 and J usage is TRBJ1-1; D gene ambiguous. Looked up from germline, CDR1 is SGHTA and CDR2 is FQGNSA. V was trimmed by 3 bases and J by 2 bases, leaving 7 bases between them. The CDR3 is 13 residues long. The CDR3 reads CASSLYSNTEAFF. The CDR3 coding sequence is TGTGCCAGCAGCTTGTACTCAAACACTGAAGCTTTCTTT.

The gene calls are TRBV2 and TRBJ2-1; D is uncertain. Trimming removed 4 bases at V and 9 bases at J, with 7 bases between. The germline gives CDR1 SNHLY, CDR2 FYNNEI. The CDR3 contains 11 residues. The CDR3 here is CASSVSGEQFF. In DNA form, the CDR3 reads TGTGCCAGCAGTGTTAGTGGTGAGCAGTTCTTC. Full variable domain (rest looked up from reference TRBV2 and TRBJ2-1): EPEVTQTPSHQVTQMGQEVILRCVPISNHLYFYWYRQILGQKVEFLVSFYNNEISEKSEIFDDQFSVERPDGSNFTLKIRSTKLEDSAMYFCASSVSGEQFFGPGTRLTVL.

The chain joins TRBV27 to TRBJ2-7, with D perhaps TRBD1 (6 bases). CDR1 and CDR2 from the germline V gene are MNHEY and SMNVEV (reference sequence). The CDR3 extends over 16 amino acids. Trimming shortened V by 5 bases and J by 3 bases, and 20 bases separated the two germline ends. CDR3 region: CASSLRGLPTYYEQYF. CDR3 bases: TGTGCCAGCAGTCTCAGGGGTCTACCAACCTACTACGAGCAGTACTTC.

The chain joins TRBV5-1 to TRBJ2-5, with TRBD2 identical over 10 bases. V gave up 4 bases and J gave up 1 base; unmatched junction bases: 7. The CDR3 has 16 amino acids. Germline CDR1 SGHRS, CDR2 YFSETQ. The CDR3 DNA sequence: TGCGCCAGCAGCGCGGGGGTAGCGGGGGGCCAAGAGACCCAGTACTTC. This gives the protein CASSAGVAGGQETQYF.